This TCR beta chain was sequenced for a study of radiation and T cells in renal cell carcinoma (dated by TCRdb to the early 2020s). The study in broad terms: A total of under 60 samples underwent TCR beta sequencing, made up of about 26 tumors and about 27 peripheral blood samples. The final blood draw took place at 4 weeks after radiation, the same time as nephrectomy. Across all 50 or so samples, 4,016,671 unique CDR3 nucleotide sequences, encoding 2 million to 3 million unique CDR3 amino acid sequences, were identified.

The sample holds one count of this clone. The target of this receptor is not known. No much larger clone exists at a distance of one base, and base qualities are not known. What this sample's time point label stands for: blood 4 weeks post-SBRT, at nephrectomy. The treatment or condition label corresponds to: 15 Gy SBRT to primary tumor, nephrectomy 4 weeks later. The samples were obtained from a clinical trial, where primary renal cell carcinomas were treated with 15 Gy stereotactic body radiation therapy and then removed by nephrectomy 4 weeks afterward. To follow tumor-enriched clonotypes, serial peripheral blood was collected from radiation-treated patients at baseline and at 2 weeks and 4 weeks after SBRT. Renal cell carcinoma with clear cell pathology was present in all patients. Genomic DNA for TCR sequencing was prepared using the QIAamp DNA Blood Mini Kit (Qiagen). The analyses included just those samples that passed every quality control check.

Overall study outcomes, separate from this receptor: Blood repertoire dynamics were not followed beyond 4 weeks after treatment. Because no pretreatment tumor biopsies were available, whether clonotypes were present in the tumor at baseline could not be determined. The single-armed trial design could not address effects of radiation dose or scheduling on the TCR repertoire. Top tumor clonotypes rose in blood from baseline to 2 weeks post-radiation, then contracted by 4 weeks, suggesting transient expansion of tumor-resident clones.

From cysteine to phenylalanine, the CDR3 is 16 amino acids long. Only the CDR3 portion is preserved as DNA: 48 bases, with reading frame beginning at the first base. From the germline V gene, CDR1 is SGHTS and CDR2 is YDEGEE. Trimming takes 1 base from V and 0 bases from J, and the germline ends sit 13 bases apart. TCR beta libraries were generated from genomic DNA with the immunoSEQ kit, following the manufacturer's recommendations. To prepare libraries, a first multiplex PCR with proprietary primers was run, followed by a second PCR that added unique barcodes, and a bead cleanup was done after each round. A positive control reaction and a negative control reaction, both provided in the kit, were run with every batch of samples. The final libraries were assessed on an Agilent 4200 TapeStation D1000 ScreenTape, pooled by volume, and quantified by qPCR. Sequencing was performed on an Illumina NextSeq500 using a MidOutput 150-cycle cartridge, with 156 Read1 cycles, 15 Index1 cycles, and the kit custom primers. The pooled library was loaded at 1.0 pM with about 21% PhiX control spiked in. Per the original workflow: Vendor-processed data were analyzed in R, and a clonotype was defined as all T cells sharing the same CDR3 nucleotide sequence. For clone abundance analyses, frequencies were normalized to the 10,000 most abundant clones per sample. Public T cell clones, which averaged fewer than five per sample, were excluded before analysis. Tumor-enriched and baseline blood-enriched clonotypes were defined by at least a 32-fold difference in abundance between compartments. A beta-binomial differential abundance model was applied to find clonotypes that expanded or contracted between blood time points. Tumor-blood repertoire similarity was measured with the Baroni-Urbani and Buser coefficient, and group comparisons used two-tailed Wilcoxon tests in R. TCRdb carries this immuneACCESS record with in-frame sequences only. Its versions omit some clonotypes, under half of them owing to an unresolved V gene in the studies checked, with the rest unexplained. Clone size and V and J calls were adopted from that table, with D and trimming inferred from the DNA. The sample table records over 120,000 clones; approximately 86% of these occur just once. About 17% of the sample is held by the ten biggest clonotypes.

The chain employs TRBV5-8 and TRBJ1-1; D gene: possibly TRBD1, on 6 matching bases. This receptor was taken from a woman between 50 and 59 years old with renal cell carcinoma. The sequences come from blood, collected from a patient whose treatment included radiotherapy and nephrectomy. The CDR3 is CASSLRNTGLNTEAFF. In nucleotide form, the sequence is TGTGCCAGCAGCTTGCGGAACACAGGGCTGAACACTGAAGCTTTCTTT. The entire variable domain, with the stretches around the CDR3 drawn from the reference TRBV5-8 and TRBJ1-1 proteins, is EAGVTQSPTHLIKTRGQQATLRCSPISGHTSVYWYQQALGLGLQFLLWYDEGEERNRGNFPPRFSGRQFPNYSSELNVNALELEDSALYLCASSLRNTGLNTEAFFGQGTRLTVV.